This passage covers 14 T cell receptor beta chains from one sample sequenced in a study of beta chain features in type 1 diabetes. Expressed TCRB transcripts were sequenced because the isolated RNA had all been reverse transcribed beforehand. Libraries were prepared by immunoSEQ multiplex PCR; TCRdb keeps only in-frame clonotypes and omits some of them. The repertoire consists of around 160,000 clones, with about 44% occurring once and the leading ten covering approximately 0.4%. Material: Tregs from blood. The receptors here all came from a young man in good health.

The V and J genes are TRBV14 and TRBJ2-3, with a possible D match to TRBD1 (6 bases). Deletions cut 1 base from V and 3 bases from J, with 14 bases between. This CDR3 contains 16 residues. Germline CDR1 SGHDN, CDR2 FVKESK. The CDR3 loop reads CASSQGREGVTDTQYF. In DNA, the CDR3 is TGTGCCAGCAGCCAAGGGCGTGAGGGGGTGACAGATACGCAGTATTTT.

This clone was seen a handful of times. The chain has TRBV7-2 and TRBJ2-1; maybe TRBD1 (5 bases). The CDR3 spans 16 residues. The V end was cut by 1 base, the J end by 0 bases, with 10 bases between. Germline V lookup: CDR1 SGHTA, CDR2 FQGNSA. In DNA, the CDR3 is TGTGCCAGCAGCTTAGGACAGTTAAGCTCCTACAATGAGCAGTTCTTC. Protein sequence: CASSLGQLSSYNEQFF.

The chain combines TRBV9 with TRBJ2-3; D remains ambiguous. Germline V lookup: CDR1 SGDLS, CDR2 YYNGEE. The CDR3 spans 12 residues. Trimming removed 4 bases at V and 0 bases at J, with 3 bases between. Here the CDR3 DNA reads TGTGCCAGCAGCCCGAGCACAGATACGCAGTATTTT. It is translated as CASSPSTDTQYF.

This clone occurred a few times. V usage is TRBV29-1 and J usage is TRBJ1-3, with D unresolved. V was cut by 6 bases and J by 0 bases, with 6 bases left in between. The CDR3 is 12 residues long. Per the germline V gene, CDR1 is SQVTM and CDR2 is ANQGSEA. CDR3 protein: CSVEVSGNTIYF. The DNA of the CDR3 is TGCAGCGTCGAGGTCTCTGGAAACACCATATATTTT.

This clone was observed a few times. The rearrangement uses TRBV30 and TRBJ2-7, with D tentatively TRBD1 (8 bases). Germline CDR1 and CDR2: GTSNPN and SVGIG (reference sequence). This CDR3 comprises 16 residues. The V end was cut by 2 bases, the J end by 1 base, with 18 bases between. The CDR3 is CAWSSPNRGGSYEQYF. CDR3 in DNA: TGTGCCTGGAGTTCCCCCAACAGGGGGGGGTCCTACGAGCAGTACTTC.

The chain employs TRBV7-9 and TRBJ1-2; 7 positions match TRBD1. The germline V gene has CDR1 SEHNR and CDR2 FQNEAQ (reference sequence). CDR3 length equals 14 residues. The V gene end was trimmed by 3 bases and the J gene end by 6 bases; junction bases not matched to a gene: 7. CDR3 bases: TGTGCCAGCAGCTTTATAGCGACAGGGAATGGCTACACCTTC. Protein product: CASSFIATGNGYTF.

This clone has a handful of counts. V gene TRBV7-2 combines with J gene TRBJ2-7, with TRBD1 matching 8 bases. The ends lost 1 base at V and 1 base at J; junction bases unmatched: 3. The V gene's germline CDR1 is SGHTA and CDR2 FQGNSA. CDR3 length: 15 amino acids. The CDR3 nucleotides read TGTGCCAGCAGCTTAGTGCAGGGGGCTTCCTACGAGCAGTACTTC. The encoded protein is CASSLVQGASYEQYF.

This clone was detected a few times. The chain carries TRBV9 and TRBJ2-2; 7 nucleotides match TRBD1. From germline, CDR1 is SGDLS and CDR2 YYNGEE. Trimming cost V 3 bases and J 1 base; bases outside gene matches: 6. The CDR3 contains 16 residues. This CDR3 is CASSAAQGKNTGELFF. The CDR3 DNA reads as TGTGCCAGCAGCGCCGCACAGGGGAAGAACACCGGGGAGCTGTTTTTT.

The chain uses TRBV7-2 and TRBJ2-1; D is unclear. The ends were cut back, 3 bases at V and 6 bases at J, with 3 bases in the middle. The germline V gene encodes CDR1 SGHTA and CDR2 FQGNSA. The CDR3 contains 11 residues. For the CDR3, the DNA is TGTGCCAGCAGCTTTATCAATGAGCAGTTCTTC. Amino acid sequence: CASSFINEQFF.

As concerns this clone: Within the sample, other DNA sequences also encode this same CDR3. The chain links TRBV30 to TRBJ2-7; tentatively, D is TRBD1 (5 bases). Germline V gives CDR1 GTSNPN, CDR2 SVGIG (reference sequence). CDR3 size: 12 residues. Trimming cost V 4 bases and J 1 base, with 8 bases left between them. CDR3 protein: CAWTAGSYEQYF. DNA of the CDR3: TGTGCCTGGACCGCAGGGTCCTACGAGCAGTACTTC.

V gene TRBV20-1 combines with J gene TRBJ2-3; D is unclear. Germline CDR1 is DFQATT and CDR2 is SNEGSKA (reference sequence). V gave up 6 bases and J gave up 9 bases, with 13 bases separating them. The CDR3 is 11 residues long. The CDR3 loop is CSALTSRTQYF. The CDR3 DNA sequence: TGCAGTGCGTTGACCTCTAGGACGCAGTATTTT.

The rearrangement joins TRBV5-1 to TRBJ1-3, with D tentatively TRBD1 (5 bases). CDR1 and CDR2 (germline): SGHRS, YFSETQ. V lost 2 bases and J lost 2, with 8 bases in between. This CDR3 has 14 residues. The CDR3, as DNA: TGCGCCAGCAGCTTAGGGGTAGCTGGAAACACCATATATTTT. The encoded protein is CASSLGVAGNTIYF.

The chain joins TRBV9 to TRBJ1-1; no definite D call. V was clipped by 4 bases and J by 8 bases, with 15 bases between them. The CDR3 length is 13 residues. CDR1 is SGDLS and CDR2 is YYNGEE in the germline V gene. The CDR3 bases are TGTGCCAGCAGCTCCCTTGGTGGCAGGGAAGCTTTCTTT. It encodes CASSSLGGREAFF.

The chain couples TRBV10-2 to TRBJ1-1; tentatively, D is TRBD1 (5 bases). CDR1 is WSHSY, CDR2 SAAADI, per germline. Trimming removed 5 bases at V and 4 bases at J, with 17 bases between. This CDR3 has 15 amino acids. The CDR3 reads CASSYTTGGGTEAFF. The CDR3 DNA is TGCGCCAGCAGTTATACGACGGGGGGAGGCACTGAAGCTTTCTTT.